This T cell receptor (beta chain) was observed in a study of OX40 agonist ivuxolimab in advanced cancers. About the research overall: Dose-escalation patients were diagnosed with hepatocellular carcinoma, melanoma, renal cell cancer or head and neck cancer. Anti-PD-1, anti-PD-L1 or anti-CTLA-4 therapy given earlier was allowed, and roughly 40% had some.

The germline V and J ends were trimmed by 0 bases and 4 bases, with 5 bases remaining between them. CDR3 length equals 13 residues. Germline V gene sequence: CDR1 SGHAT, CDR2 FQNNGV. The protocol was immunoSEQ multiplex PCR, while the TCRdb copy is restricted to in-frame clones and leaves out a portion. The data contain about 81,000 clones, 75% to 90% of them singletons. The receptor was derived from an adult with an advanced solid tumor such as melanoma, head and neck, liver or kidney cancer. Source: CD4+ or CD8+ T cells sorted from blood, taken in a trial of the OX40 agonist ivuxolimab. The rearrangement uses TRBV11-2 and TRBJ2-3; D is uncertain. CDR3 amino acids: CASSLDTADTQYF. CDR3 bases: TGTGCCAGCAGCTTAGACACGGCAGATACGCAGTATTTT.